This record covers a single T cell receptor beta chain. Its specificity is unknown. The sample belongs to a study of OX40 agonist ivuxolimab in advanced cancers. On the study more broadly: Patient treatment consisted of intravenous ivuxolimab administration every 2 weeks at 0.01 to 10 mg/kg. Approximately 40% of patients had received prior checkpoint inhibitor therapy. Study outcomes and limitations: More expanded clones were seen, on average, in CD8+ T cells than in CD4+. Antigen specificity was not determined for the expanded peripheral T cells.

TCRdb's copy holds only in-frame clones and misses some; the assay was immunoSEQ multiplex PCR. The sample has approximately 74,000 clones, about 90% seen once. Germline V CDR1 and CDR2: GTSNPN, SVGIG (reference sequence). V was trimmed by 2 bases and J by 7 bases, leaving 22 bases between them. The CDR3 consists of 16 residues. The specimen was CD4+ or CD8+ T cells sorted from blood, collected in a trial of the OX40 agonist ivuxolimab. This receptor was obtained from an adult with an advanced solid tumor such as melanoma, head and neck, liver or kidney cancer. The chain joins TRBV30 to TRBJ2-3; possible D gene TRBD2, 5 bases. CDR3 sequence: CAWSHWLERERHTQYF. The CDR3 DNA reads as TGTGCCTGGAGTCATTGGCTCGAGAGGGAGAGGCATACGCAGTATTTT. Filled out from reference TRBV30 and TRBJ2-3, the complete variable domain reads SQTIHQWPATLVQPVGSPLSLECTVEGTSNPNLYWYRQAAGRGLQLLFYSVGIGQISSEVPQNLSASRPQDRQFILSSKKLLLSDSGFYLCAWSHWLERERHTQYFGPGTRLTVL.